Sequencing of this TCR beta chain was carried out in a study of blood T cell repertoires in COVID-19. Study background: The analysed material was cDNA or gDNA that came from T cells, B-cell-depleted T cells, or PBMCs.

The CDR3 runs to 14 residues. Trimming took 0 bases from V and 4 from J, leaving 10 bases between them. Per germline, CDR1 LGHNA and CDR2 YSLEER. Libraries were prepared by immunoSEQ multiplex PCR; TCRdb keeps only in-frame clonotypes and omits some of them. Among 150,000 to 200,000 clones listed, approximately 91% were seen once. This chain joins TRBV4-3 and TRBJ2-7, with D possibly matching TRBD2 (6 bases). Sequenced material: peripheral blood. The source is a man between 65 and 85 years old with active or convalescent COVID-19. Here the CDR3 DNA reads TGCGCCAGCAGCCAAGAATCGCGGGGATACGAGCAGTACTTC. It encodes CASSQESRGYEQYF.